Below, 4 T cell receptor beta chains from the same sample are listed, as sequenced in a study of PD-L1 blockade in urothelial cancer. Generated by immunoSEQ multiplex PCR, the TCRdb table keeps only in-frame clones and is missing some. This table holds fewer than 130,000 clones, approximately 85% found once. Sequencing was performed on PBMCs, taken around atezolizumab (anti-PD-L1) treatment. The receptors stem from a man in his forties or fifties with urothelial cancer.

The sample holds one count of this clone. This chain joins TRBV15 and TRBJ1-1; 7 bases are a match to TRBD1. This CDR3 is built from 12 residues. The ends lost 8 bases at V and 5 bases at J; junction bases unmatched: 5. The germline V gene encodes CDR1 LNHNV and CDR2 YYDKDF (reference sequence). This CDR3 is CATAGGRTEAFF. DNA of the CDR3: TGTGCCACCGCAGGGGGAAGGACTGAAGCTTTCTTT.

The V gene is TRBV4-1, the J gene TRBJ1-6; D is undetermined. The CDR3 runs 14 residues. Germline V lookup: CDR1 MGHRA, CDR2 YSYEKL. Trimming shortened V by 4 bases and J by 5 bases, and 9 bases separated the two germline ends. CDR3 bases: TGCGCCAGCAGCCCCCGGGTCGATAATTCACCCCTCCACTTT. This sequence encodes CASSPRVDNSPLHF.

DNA for the CDR3: TGTGCCAGCAGCTTAAGGGGTGGCCCCGTAGCCAAAAACATTCAGTACTTC. This sequence encodes CASSLRGGPVAKNIQYF. V and J are TRBV7-9 and TRBJ2-4; D might be TRBD1 (5 bases). From germline, CDR1 is SEHNR and CDR2 FQNEAQ (reference sequence). V lost 2 bases, J lost 0 bases, and 14 bases lay in between. CDR3 length: 17 amino acids. Filled out from reference TRBV7-9 and TRBJ2-4, the complete variable domain reads DTGVSQNPRHKITKRGQNVTFRCDPISEHNRLYWYRQTLGQGPEFLTYFQNEAQLEKSRLLSDRFSAERPKGSFSTLEIQRTEQGDSAMYLCASSLRGGPVAKNIQYFGAGTRLSVL.

The CDR3 reads CASSLRTGGNTGELFF. Here the CDR3 DNA reads TGTGCCAGCAGCTTACGTACGGGAGGGAACACCGGGGAGCTGTTTTTT. This chain joins TRBV5-6 and TRBJ2-2, with 7 bases fitting TRBD2. The junction had 5 bases not matched to a gene; V was cut back by 2 bases and J by 1 base. Germline CDR1 and CDR2: SGHDT and YYEEEE. There are 16 residues in the CDR3.